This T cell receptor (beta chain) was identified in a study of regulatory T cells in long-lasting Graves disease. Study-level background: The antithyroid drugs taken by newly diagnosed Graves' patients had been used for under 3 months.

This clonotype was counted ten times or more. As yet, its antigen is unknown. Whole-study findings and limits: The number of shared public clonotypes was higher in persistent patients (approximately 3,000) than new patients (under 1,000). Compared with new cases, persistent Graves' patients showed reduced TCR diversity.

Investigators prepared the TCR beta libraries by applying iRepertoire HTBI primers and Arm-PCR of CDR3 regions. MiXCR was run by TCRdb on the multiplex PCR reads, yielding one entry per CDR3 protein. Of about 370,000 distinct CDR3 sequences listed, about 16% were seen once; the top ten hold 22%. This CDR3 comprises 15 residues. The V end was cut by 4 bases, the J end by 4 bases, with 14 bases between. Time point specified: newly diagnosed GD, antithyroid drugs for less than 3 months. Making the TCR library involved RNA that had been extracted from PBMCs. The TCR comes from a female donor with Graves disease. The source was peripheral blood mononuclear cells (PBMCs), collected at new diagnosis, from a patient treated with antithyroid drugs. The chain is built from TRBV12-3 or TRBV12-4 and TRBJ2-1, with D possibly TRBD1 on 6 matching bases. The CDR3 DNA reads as TGTGCCAGCAGTTGGAGAGGGACATTTTACAATGAGCAGTTCTTC. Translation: CASSWRGTFYNEQFF.